The 20 T cell receptor beta chains in this list originate from one sample, sequenced in a study of T cells in Graves' hyperthyroidism and ophthalmopathy. Using RNA transcripts as the source, TCR beta CDR3 regions were amplified. HTBI primers were used for first-round RT-PCR of the TCR CDR3. TCRdb reprocessed the multiplex PCR reads via MiXCR and lists one record per CDR3 protein. Of about 640,000 distinct CDR3 sequences listed, about a fifth are singletons. The sample was blood. Every receptor here comes from a man between 25 and 39 years old with Graves' ophthalmopathy.

The table lists this clonotype with a few counts. The CDR3 region is CASTLGGQVNNQPQHF. The CDR3 bases are TGTGCCAGCACCTTGGGGGGACAGGTGAACAATCAGCCCCAGCATTTT. This rearrangement joins TRBV12-3 or TRBV12-4 to TRBJ1-5, with 8 bases that match TRBD1. The CDR3 extends over 16 amino acids. J was trimmed by 3 bases and V by 7 bases; bases with no gene match: 11.

This chain connects TRBV29-1 to TRBJ2-1; 14 positions match TRBD2. From germline, CDR1 is SQVTM and CDR2 ANQGSEA. This CDR3 is built from 14 residues. J gave up 8 bases and V 6 bases, and 6 bases lay outside the gene matches. The CDR3 coding sequence is TGCAGCGTACTCGGGACTAGCGGGAGCGATGAGCAGTTCTTC. This gives the protein CSVLGTSGSDEQFF.

This clonotype was found many times. The gene calls are TRBV28 and TRBJ2-7; D is possibly TRBD2 (5 bases). The CDR3 extends over 12 amino acids. Trimming took 4 bases from V and 6 from J, leaving 10 bases between them. The germline V gene has CDR1 MDHEN and CDR2 SYDVKM. CDR3 bases: TGTGCCAGCAGTTGGACGGGATTCGAGCAGTACTTC. It codes for CASSWTGFEQYF.

In its sample, this clonotype was seen a few times. The chain has TRBV10-3 and TRBJ2-3; D is undetermined. Germline V gene sequence: CDR1 ENHRY, CDR2 SYGVKD. V lost 0 bases, J lost 3 bases, and 16 bases lay in between. This CDR3 has 17 residues. The CDR3 coding sequence is TGTGCCATCAGTGAGTCCCAGACTCAAGGTCCGACAGATACGCAGTATTTT. It translates to CAISESQTQGPTDTQYF.

This clonotype was counted between two and nine times. V is TRBV12-3 or TRBV12-4 and J is TRBJ2-1; 8 bases map to TRBD2. Trimming took 8 bases from V and 6 from J; bases not matched to a gene: 9. The CDR3 is 14 amino acids. The DNA for the CDR3 is TGTGCCAGCTTCGGGAGCGGGAGCCGCAATGAGCAGTTCTTC. Amino acids: CASFGSGSRNEQFF.

The chain couples TRBV7-3 to TRBJ2-6; TRBD1 aligns across 8 bases. V gave up 5 bases and J gave up 2 bases; unmatched junction bases: 2. The germline V gene encodes CDR1 SGHTA and CDR2 FQGTGA. This CDR3 comprises 15 residues. CDR3 sequence: CASSQGAPGANVLTF. The CDR3 nucleotides read TGTGCCAGCAGCCAGGGGGCCCCTGGGGCCAACGTCCTGACTTTC.

This clonotype was recorded a few times. CDR3 amino acids: CASSQAGRVDEQYF. In nucleotides, the CDR3 is TGCGCCAGCAGCCAAGCGGGAAGGGTGGACGAGCAGTACTTC. The chain links TRBV4-1 to TRBJ2-7, with TRBD2 as a possible D gene (5 bases). V lost 1 base and J lost 5, with 12 bases in between. CDR3 size: 14 residues. Germline V gene data show CDR1 as MGHRA and CDR2 as YSYEKL.

This clonotype came up a few times. CDR3 in amino acids: CASSPPWQGNTEAFF. CDR3 bases: TGTGCCAGCAGCCCTCCCTGGCAGGGAAACACTGAAGCTTTCTTT. The chain is built from TRBV7-2 and TRBJ1-1, with D perhaps matching TRBD1 (5 bases). Trimming pared 5 bases from V and 2 bases from J, leaving 15 bases between. CDR3 length: 15 residues. The germline V gene encodes CDR1 SGHTA and CDR2 FQGNSA.

This clonotype was found many times. Written as DNA, the CDR3 is TGTGCCAGCAGCTTAGTAGGGACAGGGAAGGAGACCCAGTACTTC. This codes for CASSLVGTGKETQYF. The V and J genes are TRBV7-2 and TRBJ2-5, with 9 bases identical to TRBD1. Germline CDR1 and CDR2: SGHTA and FQGNSA. This CDR3 has 15 residues. The junction had 5 bases not matched to a gene; V was cut back by 1 base and J by 5 bases.

V and J are TRBV7-2 and TRBJ1-2; 9 bases fit TRBD1. Germline CDR1 reads SGHTA; CDR2 reads FQGNSA. The length of the CDR3 is 13 residues. J lost 2 bases, V lost 10 bases, and 5 bases had no gene match. Here the CDR3 reads CAKSGTGNYGYTF. The DNA of the CDR3 is TGTGCCAAGTCGGGGACAGGGAACTATGGCTACACCTTC.

The CDR3 protein is CSARDYTGKNTEAFF. The CDR3 DNA sequence: TGCAGTGCTAGAGACTACACAGGGAAGAACACTGAAGCTTTCTTT. V is TRBV20-1 and J is TRBJ1-1, with D perhaps matching TRBD1 (6 bases). Germline V gene lookup returns CDR1 DFQATT and CDR2 SNEGSKA (reference sequence). This CDR3 comprises 15 residues. Deletions cut 0 bases from V and 1 base from J, with 12 bases between.

This clonotype was picked up many times. The V and J genes are TRBV7-9 and TRBJ1-2; the match to TRBD1 covers 11 bases. Germline CDR1 is SEHNR and CDR2 is FQNEAQ (reference sequence). The ends lost 5 bases at V and 7 bases at J; junction bases unmatched: 3. The CDR3 runs 13 residues. The CDR3 sequence is CASSGQGAGGYTF. The CDR3 DNA follows: TGTGCCAGCAGCGGACAGGGGGCCGGTGGCTACACCTTC.

V and J are TRBV5-1 and TRBJ2-7, with TRBD2 matching 10 bases. This CDR3 is built from 17 residues. Germline V gene lookup returns CDR1 SGHRS and CDR2 YFSETQ. V lost 0 bases, J lost 3 bases, and 9 bases stayed unmatched. Here the CDR3 DNA reads TGCGCCAGCAGCTTGGCCTCTAGCGGGAGCTCTGTCTACGAGCAGTACTTC. It yields the protein CASSLASSGSSVYEQYF.

This clonotype came up a few times. The CDR3 reads CASKGEDEQFF. The CDR3 nucleotides are TGTGCCAGCAAGGGGGAGGATGAGCAGTTCTTC. V gene TRBV2 combines with J gene TRBJ2-1, with D possibly being TRBD1 or TRBD2 (6 bases each). Trimming cost V 7 bases and J 8 bases, with 9 bases left between them. From germline, CDR1 is SNHLY and CDR2 FYNNEI. The CDR3 runs 11 residues.

The chain employs TRBV30 and TRBJ2-7; D is undetermined. Trimming pared 0 bases from V and 3 bases from J, leaving 9 bases between. The CDR3 consists of 13 residues. Germline loops: CDR1 GTSNPN, CDR2 SVGIG (reference sequence). The CDR3 nucleotides read TGTGCCTGGAGTGTGAGGAGCGACTACGAGCAGTACTTC. It encodes CAWSVRSDYEQYF.

This clonotype was seen many times. The chain combines TRBV7-2 with TRBJ1-5; TRBD1 matches at 7 bases. The CDR3 runs 13 residues. The V and J ends lost 5 bases and 5 bases, in that order; junction bases with no gene match: 3. From germline, CDR1 is SGHTA and CDR2 FQGNSA. Here the CDR3 DNA reads TGTGCCAGCAGCGTAACAGGGGATCAGCCCCAGCATTTT. Protein product: CASSVTGDQPQHF.

Many counts were recorded for this clonotype. The chain has TRBV7-9 and TRBJ2-7, with TRBD2 as a possible D gene (6 bases). This CDR3 is 15 amino acids long. Germline CDR1 is SEHNR and CDR2 is FQNEAQ (reference sequence). The V gene lost 5 bases and the J gene lost 2 bases, with 16 bases spanning the gap. The CDR3 bases are TGTGCCAGCAGCCCTCCCGGGACTCCCACCTACGAGCAGTACTTC. Protein sequence: CASSPPGTPTYEQYF.

As concerns this clonotype: Since a much larger clone is just one base distant, this may be a read error. V and J are TRBV6-2 or TRBV6-3 and TRBJ2-5, with D hard to call. The CDR3 contains 16 residues. Trimming pared 2 bases from V and 1 base from J, leaving 14 bases between. The germline gives CDR1 MNHEY, CDR2 SVGEGT. CDR3 sequence reads: CASSYPTVLRQETQYF. The CDR3 DNA sequence: TGTGCCAGCAGTTACCCGACCGTTCTTCGCCAAGAGACCCAGTACTTC.

This clonotype has a count of ten or more. This rearrangement joins TRBV28 to TRBJ2-5; possibly TRBD1 or TRBD2 for D (5 bases each). CDR3 size: 14 residues. V was clipped by 4 bases and J by 3 bases, with 12 bases between them. CDR1 and CDR2 (germline): MDHEN, SYDVKM. This CDR3 reads CASSSRDGEETQYF. The CDR3 region has the DNA TGTGCCAGCAGTTCCCGGGACGGAGAAGAGACCCAGTACTTC.

The chain combines TRBV27 with TRBJ1-2, with TRBD1 as a possible D gene (6 bases). CDR3 length equals 16 residues. Germline V gene lookup returns CDR1 MNHEY and CDR2 SMNVEV (reference sequence). Trimming stripped 0 bases from V and 0 bases from J, with 11 bases between. CDR3 DNA sequence: TGTGCCAGCAGTTTATCCCACAGGGTCACTAACTATGGCTACACCTTC. Protein: CASSLSHRVTNYGYTF.